The 18 T cell receptor beta chains given below trace back to one sample, sequenced in a study of tumor-infiltrating T cells and Merkel cell polyomavirus (dated by TCRdb to about 2017). In the study overall: The study examined CD8+ T cells specific for the Merkel cell polyomavirus KLL epitope in Merkel cell carcinoma patients.

The library was produced with the immunoSEQ multiplex PCR assay. TCRdb obtained this table from immuneACCESS and retained in-frame rearrangements with V and J assigned. These tables miss some clones; where compared with another copy, unresolved V genes account for less than half of the shortfall, and the remainder is unexplained. In this sample the table shows 20,000 to 30,000 clones, 87% of which occur a single time. The top ten constitute about 2.9% of the sample. Robust positive staining for Merkel cell polyomavirus Large T antigen was observed by immunohistochemistry in the tumors of all patients. The sequenced material came from lymph node tissue. The source is a man aged 50-60 years with Merkel cell carcinoma.

The genes are TRBV12-5 and TRBJ2-7; D not certain. Trimming cost V 1 base and J 5 bases, with 12 bases left between them. Per germline, CDR1 LGHNT and CDR2 FRNRAP. The CDR3 consists of 14 residues. As DNA, the CDR3 is TGTGCTAGTGGTTTGGGTCTAGGTTCTCACGAGCAGTACTTC. This encodes CASGLGLGSHEQYF.

The CDR3 DNA reads TGTGCCACCTTACCGGGACAGGGCTACGGGGAGCTGTTTTTT. Translation gives CATLPGQGYGELFF. The V call is TRBV6-1, the J call TRBJ2-2, with 9 nucleotides matching TRBD1. The length of the CDR3 is 14 residues. CDR1 and CDR2 from the germline V gene are MNHNS and SASEGT. The V gene end was trimmed by 10 bases and the J gene end by 7 bases; junction bases not matched to a gene: 10.

The V and J genes are TRBV7-3 and TRBJ2-3; TRBD2 matches 11 bases. Germline trimming cut 4 bases from V and 4 bases from J; bases unmatched to any gene: 4. Germline lookup yields CDR1 SGHTA and CDR2 FQGTGA. The CDR3 extends over 15 amino acids. Here the CDR3 DNA reads TGTGCCAGCAGCTACCTAGCGGGAGGCTCAGATACGCAGTATTTT. Amino acids: CASSYLAGGSDTQYF.

This clone showed up just once. The chain is built from TRBV13 and TRBJ2-3, with 7 bases fitting TRBD1. In germline, CDR1 is PRHDT, CDR2 FYEKMQ (reference sequence). The V gene end was trimmed by 2 bases and the J gene end by 6 bases; junction bases not matched to a gene: 11. The CDR3 sequence is 16 residues long. DNA of the CDR3: TGTGCCAGCAGCTTACGGACAGGATGGGGACCGGATACGCAGTATTTT. Translation gives CASSLRTGWGPDTQYF. The entire variable domain, with the rest obtained from reference TRBV13 and TRBJ2-3, is as follows: AAGVIQSPRHLIKEKRETATLKCYPIPRHDTVYWYQQGPGQDPQFLISFYEKMQSDKGSIPDRFSAQQFSDYHSELNMSSLELGDSALYFCASSLRTGWGPDTQYFGPGTRLTVL.

The chain employs TRBV15 and TRBJ2-3; TRBD2 matches at 15 bases. V lost 2 bases, J lost 1 base, and 10 bases stayed unmatched. Germline lookup yields CDR1 LNHNV and CDR2 YYDKDF (reference sequence). The CDR3 is made up of 20 amino acids. CDR3 sequence reads: CATSRPAGLAGGRGTDTQYF. CDR3 nucleotide sequence: TGTGCCACCAGCAGACCCGCTGGACTAGCGGGGGGGCGGGGCACAGATACGCAGTATTTT.

This clone has a single count. The rearrangement uses TRBV27 and TRBJ1-4, with D perhaps matching TRBD1 (5 bases). CDR3 length: 17 residues. V lost 4 bases, J lost 4 bases, and 19 bases lay in between. The germline gives CDR1 MNHEY, CDR2 SMNVEV (reference sequence). CDR3 DNA: TGTGCCAGCAGTTCTATTAAAGGGGCCATCCTTAATGAAAAACTGTTTTTT. Its translation: CASSSIKGAILNEKLFF.

The chain employs TRBV28 and TRBJ2-3; no clear D. The V end was cut by 5 bases, the J end by 1 base, with 16 bases between. This CDR3 has 16 residues. Germline V lookup: CDR1 MDHEN, CDR2 SYDVKM. CDR3 in amino acids: CASSPYSPFCTDTQYF. CDR3 nucleotides: TGTGCCAGCAGTCCTTATTCTCCCTTTTGCACAGATACGCAGTATTTT.

The chain joins TRBV27 to TRBJ1-4; D is perhaps TRBD1 (5 bases). There are 15 residues in the CDR3. V lost 6 bases, J lost 5 bases, and 16 bases lay in between. The germline V gene has CDR1 MNHEY and CDR2 SMNVEV (reference sequence). The CDR3 DNA follows: TGTGCCAGCAGCCCAGCAGGGATAGTAAATGAAAAACTGTTTTTT. Translation gives CASSPAGIVNEKLFF.

V and J are TRBV4-1 and TRBJ1-1; 7 bases match TRBD1. Germline V gene lookup returns CDR1 MGHRA and CDR2 YSYEKL. CDR3 length: 16 amino acids. Germline trimming cut 1 base from V and 0 bases from J; bases unmatched to any gene: 5. The CDR3 spells CASSQAGTALNTEAFF. The CDR3 nucleotides are TGCGCCAGCAGCCAAGCCGGGACAGCCTTGAACACTGAAGCTTTCTTT.

The V and J genes are TRBV7-3 and TRBJ2-7; D gene ambiguous. Germline CDR1 reads SGHTA; CDR2 reads FQGTGA. The length of the CDR3 is 15 residues. The V gene lost 5 bases and the J gene lost 1 base, with 15 bases spanning the gap. The CDR3 DNA follows: TGTGCCAGCAGCCGACACACCAAACCATCCTACGAGCAGTACTTC. The encoded protein is CASSRHTKPSYEQYF.

The chain links TRBV6-5 to TRBJ1-2, with TRBD1 as a possible D gene (5 bases). The V end lost 6 bases, the J end lost 6 bases, and 17 bases lay between the germline ends. The CDR3 length is 14 residues. CDR1 and CDR2 (germline): MNHEY, SVGAGI. CDR3 region: CASRGVGGRHGYTF. The CDR3 DNA is TGTGCCAGCAGGGGGGTCGGGGGGAGGCATGGCTACACCTTC.

This chain links TRBV28 with TRBJ2-4; a weak D match, TRBD2 (6 bases). This CDR3 comprises 13 residues. V was cut by 6 bases and J by 9 bases, with 15 bases left in between. Looked up from germline, CDR1 is MDHEN and CDR2 is SYDVKM. CDR3 DNA sequence: TGTGCCAGCAGCCGGGGAGGCGCGGCCATTCAGTACTTC. Its protein is CASSRGGAAIQYF.

This CDR3 reads CASSYSEVAKNIQYF. The DNA of the CDR3 is TGTGCCAGCAGTTACTCGGAGGTAGCCAAAAACATTCAGTACTTC. This chain joins TRBV6-5 and TRBJ2-4; D may be TRBD2 (5 bases). V was pared by 0 bases and J by 0 bases, with 6 bases between. The germline V gene has CDR1 MNHEY and CDR2 SVGAGI. This CDR3 comprises 15 residues.

V and J are TRBV7-3 and TRBJ2-5, with 11 bases matching TRBD2. The CDR3 runs 15 residues. The germline CDR1 and CDR2 sequences are SGHTA and FQGTGA. V trimming: 4 bases; J trimming: 5 bases; junction bases outside the gene matches: 6. CDR3 nucleotides: TGTGCCAGCAGCTCACTAGCGGGAGTGGGGGAGACCCAGTACTTC. It translates to CASSSLAGVGETQYF.

The chain joins TRBV5-1 to TRBJ1-1; D may be TRBD1 (5 bases). The CDR3 extends over 14 amino acids. CDR1 SGHRS and CDR2 YFSETQ come from the germline V gene. V was clipped by 3 bases and J by 11 bases, with 20 bases between them. The CDR3 DNA reads as TGCGCCAGCAGCTCACAGGTTCAGCCCCGAGACGCTTTCTTT. It yields the protein CASSSQVQPRDAFF. Complete variable domain (other parts from reference TRBV5-1 and TRBJ1-1): KAGVTQTPRYLIKTRGQQVTLSCSPISGHRSVSWYQQTPGQGLQFLFEYFSETQRNKGNFPGRFSGRQFSNSRSEMNVSTLELGDSALYLCASSSQVQPRDAFFGQGTRLTVV.

This chain uses TRBV6-6 with TRBJ2-1; D may be TRBD2 (6 bases). This CDR3 is 16 amino acids long. Germline V lookup: CDR1 MNHNY, CDR2 SVGAGI (reference sequence). Trimming stripped 7 bases from V and 1 base from J, with 17 bases between. For the CDR3, the DNA is TGTGCCAGCACTCTGGCGGGTGGGGGGTCCTACAATGAGCAGTTCTTC. It is translated as CASTLAGGGSYNEQFF.

The sample holds one count of this clone. V usage is TRBV11-2 and J usage is TRBJ2-7; 8 positions agree with TRBD2. Germline V gives CDR1 SGHAT, CDR2 FQNNGV. V lost 5 bases, J lost 4 bases, and 10 bases stayed unmatched. This CDR3 is built from 15 residues. CDR3 bases: TGTGCCAGCAGCACCCGTCCGGGGGGGGCATACGAGCAGTACTTC. It is translated as CASSTRPGGAYEQYF.

The chain is built from TRBV7-8 and TRBJ2-1, with D perhaps TRBD2 (6 bases). Trimming removed 6 bases from V and 0 bases from J, with 12 bases in between. Germline CDR1 SGHVS, CDR2 FQNEAQ. The CDR3 runs to 15 residues. The CDR3 sequence: CASRRTGSSYNEQFF. In nucleotides, the CDR3 is TGTGCCAGCAGGCGCACCGGGAGCTCCTACAATGAGCAGTTCTTC.